This T cell receptor beta chain was profiled in a study of shared clonotypes between healthy human individuals. For this clone: The antigen is undetermined.

Germline CDR1 SGHTA, CDR2 FQGNSA. The CDR3 runs 15 residues. The germline V and J ends were trimmed by 1 base and 4 bases, with 11 bases remaining between them. Regarding the study as a whole: Naive subsets generally had larger estimated richness than memory subsets.

As originally analysed: ImmunoSEQ output held junction-only sequences without quality scores, so filtering differed. TCRdb's table, derived via immunoSEQ multiplex PCR, lists solely in-frame clones and lacks some. Clone size and V and J calls were adopted from that table, with D and trimming inferred from the DNA. The sample carries a few million clones, roughly 93% recorded once. Cells designated naive CD8 were CD45RO-negative and were positively selected for CCR7, with terminally differentiated effector memory CD45RA+ cells excluded. Sequences were obtained from naive CD8+ T cells from PBMCs. The rearrangement links TRBV7-2 to TRBJ2-1; maybe TRBD2 (6 bases). This receptor was obtained from a man aged 18 to 30 in good health. Some clones in this sample may be carry-over from other donors' samples. DNA of the CDR3: TGTGCCAGCAGCTTAGTGGCGGGATTTTACAATGAGCAGTTCTTC. Translating it yields CASSLVAGFYNEQFF.